The 24 T cell receptor beta chains below all came from one sample that was sequenced in a study of cytomegalovirus exposure and HLA in healthy donors. It was with 60 Vbeta and 13 Jbeta primers that the PCR ran. Generated by immunoSEQ multiplex PCR, the TCRdb table keeps only in-frame clones and is missing some. The sample includes 100,000 to 150,000 clones, roughly four fifths of them seen just once. The sample taken for sequencing was PBMCs. The source of these receptors is a woman aged 50 to 60 in good health and CMV-seropositive.

This rearrangement joins TRBV2 to TRBJ2-1; 9 bases line up with TRBD2. The CDR3 loop spans 14 amino acids. The ends lost 4 bases at V and 4 bases at J; junction bases unmatched: 2. The V gene's germline CDR1 is SNHLY and CDR2 FYNNEI. In DNA, the CDR3 is TGTGCCAGCAGTGGACTAGCGGCTTACAATGAGCAGTTCTTC. Amino acid sequence: CASSGLAAYNEQFF.

The rearrangement uses TRBV5-1 and TRBJ2-7; tentative D call: TRBD1 (6 bases). Germline loops: CDR1 SGHRS, CDR2 YFSETQ. V was pared by 3 bases and J by 4 bases, with 11 bases between. The CDR3 is 13 residues long. The CDR3 DNA reads as TGCGCCAGCAGCTGGGAGAGGGGGTACGAGCAGTACTTC. Amino acid sequence: CASSWERGYEQYF. Variable domain in full (rest from reference TRBV5-1 and TRBJ2-7): KAGVTQTPRYLIKTRGQQVTLSCSPISGHRSVSWYQQTPGQGLQFLFEYFSETQRNKGNFPGRFSGRQFSNSRSEMNVSTLELGDSALYLCASSWERGYEQYFGPGTRLTVT.

The chain joins TRBV5-1 to TRBJ2-5; TRBD1 is a possible D gene (6 bases). The J call may be wrong; the DNA end is better matched by TRBJ2-7. This CDR3 contains 20 residues. CDR1 is SGHRS, CDR2 YFSETQ, per germline. CDR3 nucleotides: TGCGCCAGCAGCTCTAAACCAGGGGATTCGGCCCAGACTAAACCCTACGAGCAGTACTTC. This codes for CASSSKPGDSAQTKPYEQYF.

The chain is built from TRBV27 and TRBJ2-1; TRBD1 agrees at 12 bases. The CDR3 loop spans 13 amino acids. Germline loops: CDR1 MNHEY, CDR2 SMNVEV (reference sequence). The V gene end was trimmed by 8 bases and the J gene end by 10 bases; junction bases not matched to a gene: 6. Here the CDR3 reads CASGGQGAREQFF. The CDR3 region has the DNA TGTGCCAGCGGGGGACAGGGGGCCAGGGAGCAGTTCTTC.

A few counts support this clone. The chain couples TRBV2 to TRBJ2-5, with TRBD2 matching over 8 bases. The ends lost 6 bases at V and 1 base at J; junction bases unmatched: 7. CDR1 and CDR2 (germline): SNHLY, FYNNEI. This CDR3 spans 15 amino acids. For the CDR3, the DNA is TGTGCCAGCAGCCCCTGGGGACTAGTCCAAGAGACCCAGTACTTC. As protein: CASSPWGLVQETQYF. The variable domain in full, with the rest retrieved from reference TRBV2 and TRBJ2-5, is EPEVTQTPSHQVTQMGQEVILRCVPISNHLYFYWYRQILGQKVEFLVSFYNNEISEKSEIFDDQFSVERPDGSNFTLKIRSTKLEDSAMYFCASSPWGLVQETQYFGPGTRLLVL.

This chain joins TRBV6-5 and TRBJ2-3; TRBD1 is a possible D gene (6 bases). The CDR3 is 14 amino acids. The V and J ends lost 4 bases and 2 bases respectively, with 10 bases between them. Germline values: CDR1 MNHEY, CDR2 SVGAGI. The CDR3 loop is CASSWGPYTDTQYF. CDR3 coding DNA: TGTGCCAGCAGTTGGGGGCCTTACACAGATACGCAGTATTTT.

This rearrangement joins TRBV11-2 to TRBJ2-7, with D maybe TRBD1 (6 bases). CDR1 SGHAT and CDR2 FQNNGV come from the germline V gene. The ends were cut back, 1 base at V and 3 bases at J, with 7 bases in the middle. This CDR3 region has 13 residues. CDR3 nucleotides: TGTGCCAGCAGCTTAGTACAGGGCTACGAGCAGTACTTC. As protein: CASSLVQGYEQYF.

J is TRBJ1-2 and V is TRBV5-1; D perhaps matches TRBD1 (5 bases). Germline V gene sequence: CDR1 SGHRS, CDR2 YFSETQ. V lost 6 bases, J lost 0 bases, and 15 bases lay in between. CDR3 size: 15 residues. The DNA of the CDR3 is TGCGCCAGCAACCCAGGGAGGGGAGCTAACTATGGCTACACCTTC. Protein: CASNPGRGANYGYTF.

The count of this clone is one. J is TRBJ2-7 and V is TRBV29-1; maybe TRBD2 (6 bases). Trimming stripped 7 bases from V and 3 bases from J, with 16 bases between. The CDR3 covers 13 residues. Germline V lookup: CDR1 SQVTM, CDR2 ANQGSEA. The CDR3 region is CSAKLAGNYEQYF. The CDR3 DNA is TGCAGCGCTAAATTGGCGGGGAACTACGAGCAGTACTTC.

This chain links TRBV7-3 with TRBJ2-7; the D gene is possibly TRBD1 (6 bases). The length of the CDR3 is 12 residues. Germline V gene sequence: CDR1 SGHTA, CDR2 FQGTGA. The V end was cut by 5 bases, the J end by 5 bases, with 10 bases between. For the CDR3, the DNA is TGTGCCAGCAGCCCCACAGGGCACGAGCAGTACTTC. Translation gives CASSPTGHEQYF.

The rearrangement links TRBV28 to TRBJ1-2, with 12 bases aligning to TRBD1. The CDR3 spans 15 residues. J lost 2 bases, V lost 3 bases, and 1 base had no gene match. Germline CDR1 is MDHEN and CDR2 is SYDVKM. The CDR3: CASSLGTGGNYGYTF. The DNA of the CDR3 is TGTGCCAGCAGTTTGGGGACAGGGGGCAACTATGGCTACACCTTC.

The chain has TRBV19 and TRBJ1-2; TRBD1 might be the D (6 bases). Trimming shortened V by 2 bases and J by 9 bases, and 10 bases separated the two germline ends. Germline V gene data show CDR1 as LNHDA and CDR2 as SQIVND (reference sequence). The CDR3 consists of 12 residues. The CDR3, as DNA: TGTGCCAGTAGTATAAGCGGGACAAGCTACACCTTC. This encodes CASSISGTSYTF.

The chain is built from TRBV5-5 and TRBJ1-5; TRBD1 matches at 7 bases. The CDR3 contains 14 residues. Looked up from germline, CDR1 is SGHKS and CDR2 is YYEKEE (reference sequence). The J segment lost 6 bases and the V segment lost 1 base, leaving 4 bases of the junction unmatched. The CDR3 nucleotides read TGTGCCAGCAGCTTGTGGCAGGGGGGTCAGCCCCAGCATTTT. It encodes CASSLWQGGQPQHF.

This chain uses TRBV27 with TRBJ2-7; D might be TRBD1 (6 bases). CDR3 size: 16 residues. The V end was cut by 3 bases, the J end by 2 bases, with 17 bases between. Germline loops: CDR1 MNHEY, CDR2 SMNVEV (reference sequence). The CDR3 DNA reads TGTGCCAGCAGTTTGGAGCCCGACAGGATAGCCTACGAGCAGTACTTC. Translated, it gives CASSLEPDRIAYEQYF.

The J gene is TRBJ1-2, the V gene TRBV6-6; 7 bases agree with TRBD1. V lost 5 bases, J lost 4 bases, and 4 bases stayed unmatched. Germline CDR1 MNHNY, CDR2 SVGAGI (reference sequence). The CDR3 runs to 13 residues. CDR3 nucleotide sequence: TGTGCCAGCAGTGCGAGGGACAGCTATGGCTACACCTTC. This codes for CASSARDSYGYTF.

This chain joins TRBV11-1 and TRBJ2-1, with 9 positions matching TRBD2. Trimming at V came to 1 base and at J to 2 bases, leaving 6 bases not matched to a gene. The length of the CDR3 is 17 residues. Germline lookup yields CDR1 SGHAT and CDR2 FQDESV (reference sequence). The CDR3 DNA reads as TGTGCCAGCAGCTTAGAAGGGGGCGGGAGGGCCTACAATGAGCAGTTCTTC. Translated: CASSLEGGGRAYNEQFF. Looking up the rest from reference TRBV11-1 and TRBJ2-1 gives the full variable domain: EAEVAQSPRYKITEKSQAVAFWCDPISGHATLYWYRQILGQGPELLVQFQDESVVDDSQLPKDRFSAERLKGVDSTLKIQPAELGDSAMYLCASSLEGGGRAYNEQFFGPGTRLTVL.

The V gene is TRBV2, the J gene TRBJ1-6; maybe TRBD1 (5 bases). Germline V lookup: CDR1 SNHLY, CDR2 FYNNEI. This CDR3 region has 15 residues. V lost 8 bases to trimming and J lost 0 bases, with 11 bases between them. This CDR3 is CASRQFSSYNSPLHF. The DNA for the CDR3 is TGTGCCAGCCGACAGTTCAGCTCCTATAATTCACCCCTCCACTTT.

The gene calls are TRBV7-3 and TRBJ2-5; 13 bases match TRBD2. V trimming: 5 bases; J trimming: 1 base; junction bases outside the gene matches: 13. The CDR3 contains 19 residues. Germline CDR1 reads SGHTA; CDR2 reads FQGTGA. The CDR3 sequence is CASSPYGGLAGNRQETQYF. DNA for the CDR3: TGTGCCAGCAGCCCCTACGGGGGACTAGCGGGAAACCGCCAAGAGACCCAGTACTTC.

This chain connects TRBV9 to TRBJ2-5; D is unresolved. Trimming left V 2 bases short and J 7 bases short, with 12 bases between. Germline CDR1 is SGDLS and CDR2 is YYNGEE. This CDR3 contains 13 residues. Here the CDR3 DNA reads TGTGCCAGCAGCGTTGAGCAGACGGGGACCCAGTACTTC. This gives the protein CASSVEQTGTQYF.

This chain joins TRBV27 and TRBJ2-2, with a weak D call TRBD2 (5 bases). This CDR3 has 15 amino acids. CDR1 and CDR2 (germline): MNHEY, SMNVEV (reference sequence). The V and J ends lost 8 bases and 3 bases respectively, with 16 bases between them. The CDR3 here is CASYGLSTYTGELFF. Here the CDR3 DNA reads TGTGCCAGCTATGGACTCTCAACCTACACCGGGGAGCTGTTTTTT.

The genes are TRBV5-6 and TRBJ1-4; D perhaps matches TRBD1 (5 bases). In germline, CDR1 is SGHDT, CDR2 YYEEEE. Between the trimmed V and J ends, which lost 1 base and 0 bases, there was a span of 13 bases. CDR3 length: 17 residues. CDR3 nucleotides: TGTGCCAGCAGCTTGAGGGGTTTGGGTGCAACTAATGAAAAACTGTTTTTT. Residues: CASSLRGLGATNEKLFF.

This clone has only one observation. The J gene is TRBJ2-7, the V gene TRBV6-1; perhaps TRBD2 as D (5 bases). Germline V CDR1 and CDR2: MNHNS, SASEGT. CDR3 length: 14 amino acids. Deletions cut 5 bases from V and 0 bases from J, with 11 bases between. CDR3 sequence reads: CASSSPGSSYEQYF. The CDR3 nucleotides read TGTGCCAGCAGTTCCCCTGGGAGCTCCTACGAGCAGTACTTC.

There are a few counts of this clone. J is TRBJ2-5 and V is TRBV9; 9 positions agree with TRBD2. The J segment lost 5 bases and the V segment lost 4 bases, leaving 6 bases of the junction unmatched. The germline V gene encodes CDR1 SGDLS and CDR2 YYNGEE. The CDR3 contains 14 residues. CDR3 loop: CASSPRTSAETQYF. The CDR3 DNA sequence: TGTGCCAGCAGCCCTCGGACTAGCGCGGAGACCCAGTACTTC.

This clone was seen just once. The chain combines TRBV29-1 with TRBJ2-1; 8 bases fit TRBD2. With V trimmed by 0 bases and J by 2 bases, 6 bases remained unmatched. This CDR3 has 16 amino acids. The V gene's germline CDR1 is SQVTM and CDR2 ANQGSEA. The CDR3: CSVEEGIAGTYNEQFF. The CDR3 region has the DNA TGCAGCGTTGAAGAAGGAATAGCGGGAACCTACAATGAGCAGTTCTTC.